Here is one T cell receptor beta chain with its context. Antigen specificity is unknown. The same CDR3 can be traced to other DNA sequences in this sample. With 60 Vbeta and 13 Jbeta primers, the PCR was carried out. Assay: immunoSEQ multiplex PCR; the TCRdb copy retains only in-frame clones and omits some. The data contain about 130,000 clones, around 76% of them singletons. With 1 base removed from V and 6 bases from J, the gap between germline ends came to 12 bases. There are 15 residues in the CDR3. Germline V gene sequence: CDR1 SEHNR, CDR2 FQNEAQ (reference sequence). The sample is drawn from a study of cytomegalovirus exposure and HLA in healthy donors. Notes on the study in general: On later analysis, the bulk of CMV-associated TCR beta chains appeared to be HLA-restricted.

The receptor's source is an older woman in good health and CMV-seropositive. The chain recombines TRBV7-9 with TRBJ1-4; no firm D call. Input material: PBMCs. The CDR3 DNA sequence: TGTGCCAGCAGCTTAGGGATTACTGGAGATGAAAAACTGTTTTTT. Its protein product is CASSLGITGDEKLFF.